This entry lists 8 T cell receptor beta chains sequenced from one sample in a study of T cell repertoires in cytomegalovirus infection. No antigen is known for these receptors. TCRdb passed the reads through MiXCR, listing each CDR3 protein once. The sample has approximately 1,000,000 distinct CDR3 sequences, roughly 30% seen once; the top ten hold around an eighth. Sequenced material: cultured CD8+ T cells from PBMCs, taken from culture after CMV antigen stimulation. These receptors were obtained from a human donor in good health (CMV status not recorded). Some clones in this sample may be carry-over from other donors' samples.

This clonotype has at least ten counts. The CDR3 spells CASSPTDVNTEAFF. The CDR3 DNA reads TGCGCCAGCAGTCCGACAGATGTGAACACTGAAGCTTTCTTT. This chain connects TRBV4-1 to TRBJ1-1; perhaps TRBD1 as D (5 bases). CDR1 is MGHRA and CDR2 is YSYEKL in the germline V gene. This CDR3 contains 14 residues. Trimming took 6 bases from V and 0 from J, leaving 11 bases between them.

This clonotype came up a few times. The J gene is TRBJ2-7, the V gene TRBV6-2 or TRBV6-3; D gene unclear. Germline-derived CDR1 and CDR2 are MNHEY and SVGEGT. The CDR3 sequence is 12 residues long. V dropped 2 bases and J dropped 5 bases, with 7 bases sitting between them. For the CDR3, the DNA is TGTGCCAGCAGTTACAATCTCGACGAGCAGTACGTC. Its translation is CASSYNLDEQYV.

This clonotype was observed a few times. CDR3 sequence reads: CASSSAGRTVYEQYV. CDR3 sequence (DNA): TGTGCCAGCAGTTCCGCGGGGCGAACGGTCTACGAGCAGTACGTC. This sequence joins TRBV27 and TRBJ2-7; D possibly corresponds to TRBD2 (6 bases). CDR1 is MNHEY, CDR2 SMNVEV, per germline (reference sequence). V lost 4 bases, J lost 3 bases, and 16 bases lay in between. The length of the CDR3 is 15 residues.

The DNA of the CDR3 is TGTGCCATCACTAGCGGGGAAAGAAATGAGCAGTTCTTC. Translating it yields CAITSGERNEQFF. The genes are TRBV10-3 and TRBJ2-1; 9 nucleotides match TRBD2. The junction had 5 bases not matched to a gene; V was cut back by 7 bases and J by 7 bases. The V gene's germline CDR1 is ENHRY and CDR2 SYGVKD. The CDR3 totals 13 residues.

This clonotype was seen just once. The junction and the germline gene differ at one end; a read error may be behind it. CDR3 sequence reads: CVISESTTVASYEQYF. Written as DNA, the CDR3 is TGTGTCATCAGTGAGTCGACGACAGTAGCATCCTACGAGCAGTACTTC. This chain uses TRBV10-3 with TRBJ2-7, with D perhaps TRBD1 (5 bases). The length of the CDR3 is 16 residues. Germline V lookup: CDR1 ENHRY, CDR2 SYGVKD.

This clonotype came up many times. This chain joins TRBV7-9 and TRBJ2-1; D possibly uses TRBD1 or TRBD2 (5 bases each). The V end lost 1 base, the J end lost 3 bases, and 10 bases lay between the germline ends. From germline, CDR1 is SEHNR and CDR2 FQNEAQ (reference sequence). This CDR3 is 15 amino acids long. This CDR3 reads CASSLGMGDYNEQFF. CDR3 in DNA: TGTGCCAGCAGCTTAGGGATGGGGGACTACAATGAGCAGTTCTTC.

The chain couples TRBV18 to TRBJ1-1; 7 bases are a match to TRBD1. Germline CDR1 is KGHSH and CDR2 is LQKENI. The V gene end was trimmed by 0 bases and the J gene end by 1 base; junction bases not matched to a gene: 5. The length of the CDR3 is 16 residues. CDR3 nucleotides: TGTGCCAGCTCACCACCGACAGGGTGGGGGAACACTGAAGCTTTCTTT. Protein sequence: CASSPPTGWGNTEAFF.

The rearrangement links TRBV5-4 to TRBJ2-3; D unclear. Between the trimmed V and J ends, which lost 1 base and 1 base, there was a span of 16 bases. The CDR3 sequence is 17 residues long. The V gene's germline CDR1 is SGHNT and CDR2 YYREEE (reference sequence). CDR3 region: CASSLLPLAERTDTQYF. The CDR3 DNA follows: TGTGCCAGCAGCTTGTTACCCCTTGCTGAACGCACAGATACGCAGTATTTT.